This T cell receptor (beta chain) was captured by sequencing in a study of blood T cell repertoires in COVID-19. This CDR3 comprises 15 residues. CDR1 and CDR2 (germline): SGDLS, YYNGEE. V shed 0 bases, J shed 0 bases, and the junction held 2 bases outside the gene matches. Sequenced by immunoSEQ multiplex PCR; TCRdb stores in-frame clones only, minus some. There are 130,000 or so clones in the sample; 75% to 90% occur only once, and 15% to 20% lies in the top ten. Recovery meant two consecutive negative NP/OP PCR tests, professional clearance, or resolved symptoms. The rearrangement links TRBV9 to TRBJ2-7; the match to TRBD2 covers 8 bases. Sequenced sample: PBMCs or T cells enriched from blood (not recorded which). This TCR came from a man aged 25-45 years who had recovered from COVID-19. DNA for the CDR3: TGTGCCAGCAGCGTAGGGACTAGCAGCTCCTACGAGCAGTACTTC. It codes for CASSVGTSSSYEQYF.